This T cell receptor (beta chain) originates from a study of blood T cell repertoires in COVID-19. For the study at large: The United States, Italy and Spain provided the acute and convalescent COVID-19 samples. The analysed material was cDNA or gDNA that came from T cells, B-cell-depleted T cells, or PBMCs.

The CDR3 contains 15 residues. V dropped 8 bases and J dropped 7; count of bases not matched to a gene: 10. Germline lookup yields CDR1 LNHDA and CDR2 SQIVND (reference sequence). Original processing notes: Estimation of nucleated cell counts was performed using reference gene primer amplification. Only in-frame clones appear in the TCRdb table, and some are missing; sequencing was by immunoSEQ multiplex PCR. V and J calls plus clone size are reproduced from that table; the DNA served to infer D and trimming. Here the sample spans 150,000 to 200,000 clones, about 93% being singletons. What was sequenced was peripheral blood. The receptor comes from a woman in her forties or fifties with acute or convalescent COVID-19. J is TRBJ2-3 and V is TRBV19, with TRBD2 matching over 12 bases. The CDR3: CASAETSGGSHTQYF. The CDR3, as DNA: TGTGCCAGTGCGGAGACTAGCGGGGGCTCCCATACGCAGTATTTT.